Listed below are T cell receptor beta chains from one sample, sequenced in a study of T cells in Graves' hyperthyroidism and ophthalmopathy. TCRdb used MiXCR to reprocess the multiplex PCR reads, holding one entry per CDR3 protein. The sample holds 550,000 to 650,000 distinct CDR3 sequences, roughly 15% seen once. The sample was blood. All receptors come from a woman aged 40 to 55 with Graves' hyperthyroidism. CDR3s include the opening cysteine and the closing phenylalanine or tryptophan. The order of the fields is clone size, J gene, V gene, D gene, CDR3 DNA, CDR3 protein. D genes are given only for firm matches. Where a row states a size, it is once, few, many or the class of an expanded clone; other rows omit it.

>many|TRBJ1-2|TRBV11-3|NA
TGTGCCAGCAGCTTAGAAGGGTTAGGAGGCTACACCTTC
CASSLEGLGGYTF
>many|TRBJ2-7|TRBV28|NA
TGTGCCAGCAGGGACGACATTCGCTACGAGCAGTACTTC
CASRDDIRYEQYF
>NA|TRBJ2-1|TRBV20-1|TRBD1
TGCAGTGTGTCAGGGGGCTCGTACAATGAGCAGTTCTTC
CSVSGGSYNEQFF
>many|TRBJ2-3|TRBV28|NA
TGTGCCAGCAGCCGAACAGATACGCAGTATTTT
CASSRTDTQYF
>few|TRBJ2-5|TRBV19|NA
TGTGCCAGTAGTATAACGGATACACTTGGGGCCGTGGACCAAGAGACCCAGTACTTC
CASSITDTLGAVDQETQYF
>NA|TRBJ2-7|TRBV20-1|TRBD2
TGCAGTGCTAGAGATCCACGCGGGAGCGACTACGAGCAGTACTTC
CSARDPRGSDYEQYF
>NA|TRBJ2-2|TRBV19|NA
TGTGCCAGTAGTACTATATATCTGGAAGGCACCGGGGAGCTGTTTTTT
CASSTIYLEGTGELFF
>NA|TRBJ1-5|TRBV6-1|TRBD1
TGTGCCAGCATTACAGGGGAAAGCAATCAGCCCCAGCATTTT
CASITGESNQPQHF
>few|TRBJ1-5|TRBV6-2/TRBV6-3|NA
TGTGCCAGCAGTTACTACGACGGTCAGCCCCAGCATTTT
CASSYYDGQPQHF
>many|TRBJ2-3|TRBV28|NA
TGTGCCAGCACTGACCGCCTCGGCGCAGATACGCAGTATTTT
CASTDRLGADTQYF
>many|TRBJ2-7|TRBV30|NA
TGTGCCTGGAGCCCAAGCGGGCCCTACGAGCAGTACTTC
CAWSPSGPYEQYF
>many|TRBJ2-1|TRBV12-3/TRBV12-4|NA
TGTGCCAGCAGTGTGGAACGGCGGTACAATGAGCAGTTCTTC
CASSVERRYNEQFF
>many|TRBJ2-1|TRBV27|TRBD2
TGTGCCAGCAGTCCCTCGGCTAGCGGCGACAATGAGCAGTTCTTC
CASSPSASGDNEQFF
>few|TRBJ2-3|TRBV20-1|NA
TGCAGTGCCCCTTGGACGGGGCTGATCACAGATACGCAGTATTTT
CSAPWTGLITDTQYF
>many|TRBJ2-7|TRBV5-1|TRBD1
TGCGCCAGCAGTTTCACGGGACAGAGCTCCTACGAGCAGTACTTC
CASSFTGQSSYEQYF
>many|TRBJ2-7|TRBV11-2|TRBD2
TGTGCCAGCAGCTTAGGGACTAGCGGAAGGCAGTACTTC
CASSLGTSGRQYF
>many|TRBJ2-1|TRBV2|TRBD2
TGTGCCAGCTCCGGACTAGCGGGGACAAACAATGAGCAGTTCTTC
CASSGLAGTNNEQFF
>NA|TRBJ2-7|TRBV11-2|TRBD2
TGTGCCAGCAGCCCAGGGGCTAGCGGGAGAGAAGGGGGGCAGTACTTC
CASSPGASGREGGQYF
>NA|TRBJ2-2|TRBV6-2/TRBV6-3|TRBD2
TGTGCCAGCAGTTACCCCTCGACTAGCGGGAGGCCGAACACCGGGGAGCTGTTTTTT
CASSYPSTSGRPNTGELFF
>many|TRBJ1-4|TRBV7-9|NA
TGTGCCAGCAGCCCCCCGGGCCCCCCGGCGGGTGAAAAACTGTTTTTT
CASSPPGPPAGEKLFF
>NA|TRBJ1-1|TRBV19|NA
TGTGCCAGTAACGGAGGACAGAGAGAAATGAACACTGAAGCTTTCTTT
CASNGGQREMNTEAFF
>many|TRBJ2-7|TRBV20-1|TRBD1
TGCAGTACCAGGGGACAGGGGGCGATATCCTACGAGCAGTACTTC
CSTRGQGAISYEQYF
>many|TRBJ2-1|TRBV11-2|TRBD2
TGTGCCAGCAGCTTGGAACTAGCGGGGTTTGGGGAGCAGTTCTTC
CASSLELAGFGEQFF
>many|TRBJ2-5|TRBV5-1|TRBD1
TGCGCCAGCAGCTCCGCTCAGGGGGCCGGGGAGACCCAGTACTTC
CASSSAQGAGETQYF
>many|TRBJ2-7|TRBV9|NA
TGTGCCAGCAGCGTAGTGGCGGTTACCTACGAGCAGTACTTC
CASSVVAVTYEQYF
>many|TRBJ2-1|TRBV29-1|NA
TGCAGCGTGAATAACCGGGACCTGGGTTTTGAGCAGTTCTTC
CSVNNRDLGFEQFF
>many|TRBJ1-1|TRBV12-3/TRBV12-4|NA
TGTGCCAGCACCTCCGGCAGCCTGAACACTGAAGCTTTCTTT
CASTSGSLNTEAFF
>many|TRBJ1-1|TRBV5-8|TRBD1
TGTGCCAGCAGCTTGGGGACAGGGGCGAACACTGAAGCTTTCTTT
CASSLGTGANTEAFF
>many|TRBJ1-1|TRBV29-1|NA
TGCAGCGTTGTCCCAGGGGAGACTGAAGCTTTCTTT
CSVVPGETEAFF
>NA|TRBJ1-3|TRBV5-1|NA
TGCGCCAGCAGCCCGGACGGTCGCTCTGGAAACACCATATATTTT
CASSPDGRSGNTIYF
>many|TRBJ2-1|TRBV11-2|TRBD1
TGTGCCAGCAGTTCAGGGGGCGGTTCCTACAATGAGCAGTTCTTC
CASSSGGGSYNEQFF
>many|TRBJ2-3|TRBV12-3/TRBV12-4|TRBD2
TGTGCCAGCAGTTTTAGTGGGAGGGCTAACACAGATACGCAGTATTTT
CASSFSGRANTDTQYF
>NA|TRBJ2-6|TRBV2|NA
TGTGCCAGCAGAGCTAGGGGGTCCCCACTGAGCTCTGGGGCCAACGTCCTGACTTTC
CASRARGSPLSSGANVLTF
>many|TRBJ2-7|TRBV5-1|TRBD1
TGCGCCAGCAGCTTGCTGGGCGGGACAGGGGGCTACGAGCAGTACTTC
CASSLLGGTGGYEQYF
>NA|TRBJ1-1|TRBV6-5|TRBD1
TGTGCCAGCAGTTACTCCCAGGGGGCCTTGGAAGCTTTCTTT
CASSYSQGALEAFF
>many|TRBJ2-7|TRBV9|NA
TGTGCCAGCAGCGTAGGTCAGGCGGGCTACGAGCAGTACTTC
CASSVGQAGYEQYF
>NA|TRBJ2-7|TRBV12-3/TRBV12-4|NA
TGTGCCAGCAGTTTCGGAGTGAGCTCCTACGAGCAGTACTTC
CASSFGVSSYEQYF
>few|TRBJ1-2|TRBV27|NA
TGTGCCAGCAGTTTCAACGGCGCTAGGGATGGCTACACCTTC
CASSFNGARDGYTF
>few|TRBJ2-5|TRBV20-1|TRBD1
TGCAGTGCCCGGGACAGGGGGTTTAAGACCCAGTACTTC
CSARDRGFKTQYF
>few|TRBJ2-3|TRBV25-1|TRBD1
TGTGCCAGCAGTGGTACCGGACAGGCGAGCACAGATACGCAGTATTTT
CASSGTGQASTDTQYF
>few|TRBJ2-5|TRBV5-1|TRBD1
TGCGCCAGCAGCTTTACCGGGACAGGGGGCGGGGGAGAGACCCAGTACTTC
CASSFTGTGGGGETQYF
>NA|TRBJ2-3|TRBV4-1|NA
TGCGCCAGCAGGGGAGTCGGCACAGATACGCAGTATTTT
CASRGVGTDTQYF
>many|TRBJ2-7|TRBV7-6|TRBD1
TGTGCCAGCAGCTTAATAGGGGGCGACGAGCAGTACTTC
CASSLIGGDEQYF
>many|TRBJ2-7|TRBV10-2|NA
TGCGCCAGCAGCTTAAGCGGGCGAGGGGTCGGCTACGAGCAGTACTTC
CASSLSGRGVGYEQYF
>NA|TRBJ1-6|TRBV12-5|NA
TGTGCTAGTCATATCGGGCCATCCGAAACTAATTCACCCCCCCACTTT
CASHIGPSETNSPPHF
>NA|TRBJ1-2|TRBV25-1|TRBD1
TGTGCCAGCAGTGAGACAGGGATTGGCTACACCTTC
CASSETGIGYTF
>few|TRBJ2-2|TRBV30|TRBD1
TGTGCCTGGTCCCAGGACAGGGGCACCGGGGAGCTGTTTTTT
CAWSQDRGTGELFF
>NA|TRBJ2-7|TRBV27|NA
TGTGCCAGCAGTCCTGGGATTGACCACTACGGGTACGAGCAGTACTTC
CASSPGIDHYGYEQYF